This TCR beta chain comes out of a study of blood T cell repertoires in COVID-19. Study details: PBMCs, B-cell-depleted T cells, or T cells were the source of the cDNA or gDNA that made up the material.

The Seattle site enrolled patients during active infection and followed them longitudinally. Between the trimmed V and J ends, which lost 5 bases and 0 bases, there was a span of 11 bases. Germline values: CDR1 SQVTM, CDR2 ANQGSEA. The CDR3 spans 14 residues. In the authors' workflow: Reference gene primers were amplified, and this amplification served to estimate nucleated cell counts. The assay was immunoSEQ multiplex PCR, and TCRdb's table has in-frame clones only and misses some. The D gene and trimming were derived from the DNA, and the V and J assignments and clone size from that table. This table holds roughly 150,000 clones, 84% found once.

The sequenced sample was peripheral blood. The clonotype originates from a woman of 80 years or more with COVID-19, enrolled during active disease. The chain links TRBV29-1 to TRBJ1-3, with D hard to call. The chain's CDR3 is CSVLLAFSGNTIYF. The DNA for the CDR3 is TGCAGCGTTCTCCTTGCGTTCTCTGGAAACACCATATATTTT.